The rows below give T cell receptor beta chains drawn from one sample of a study of STAT3 mutations in large granular lymphocyte leukemia. Data came from immunoSEQ multiplex PCR; TCRdb stores just in-frame clones and leaves some out. The table includes approximately 27,000 clones, about 83% detected once. The material sequenced was peripheral blood mononuclear cells. The source is a woman between 45 and 65 years old with T-cell large granular lymphocyte leukemia. Some clones in this sample may be carry-over from other donors' samples. The CDR3 runs from the conserved cysteine through the conserved F or W. The D gene is left open where the match is weak. A row's size may be missing; if present it is once, few, many or a size class.

v_call	clone_size	j_call	d_call	cdr3_nt	cdr3_aa
TRBV30	-	TRBJ1-4	-	TGTGCCTGGAGTAGGGGCAGGGGTAATGAAAAACTGTTTTTT	CAWSRGRGNEKLFF
TRBV18	-	TRBJ2-2	TRBD2	TGTGCCAGCTCACCAGAACTAGCGGGAGGGCCGGACGGGGAGCTGTTTTTT	CASSPELAGGPDGELFF
TRBV27	-	TRBJ2-2	-	TGTGCCAGCAGGGCGGGCGGGAACACCGGGGAGCTGTTTTTT	CASRAGGNTGELFF
TRBV27	-	TRBJ2-6	-	TGTGCCAGCAGTTCGATAACTGGGGCCAACGTCCTGACTTTC	CASSSITGANVLTF
TRBV5-1	-	TRBJ2-7	-	TGCGCCAGCAGCCTAAGCTCCTACGAGCAGTACTTC	CASSLSSYEQYF
TRBV7-3	-	TRBJ2-3	TRBD2	TGTGCCAGCAGCCCAGGGAGGGCCCCGTACACAGATACGCAGTATTTT	CASSPGRAPYTDTQYF
TRBV29-1	once	TRBJ2-3	-	TGCAGCGTTGGGGCCGCGAATACGCAGTATTTT	CSVGAANTQYF
TRBV18	-	TRBJ2-1	TRBD1	TGTGCCAGCTCACCCCTCGGACAGGCGACCTACAATGAGCAGTTCTTC	CASSPLGQATYNEQFF
TRBV7-2	-	TRBJ2-7	TRBD2	TGTGCCAGCAGCTTAGGGGGGACTAGCGACTACGAGCAGTACTTC	CASSLGGTSDYEQYF
TRBV27	-	TRBJ1-2	TRBD1	TGTGCCAGCAGTCCACACCCCGGTCAGGGGGTATATGGCTACACCTTC	CASSPHPGQGVYGYTF